The clone carrying this T cell receptor (beta chain) was found once. Its antigen is unidentified. The junction does not match germline at one end; this may be a read error. Germline and genes: mouse. The observed sequence ends 1 residue before the CDR3 terminus, with the missing tail filled in from the germline J gene. Regarding time point: mouse harvest day 14 after allogeneic transplant. Tail vein injection delivered 10^7 T-cell-depleted bone marrow cells and 10^6 splenic CD5+ T cells. B6 (H2b) cells into BALB/c (H2d) mice; tissues taken at day 7 or 14. Assay: immunoSEQ multiplex PCR; the TCRdb copy retains only in-frame clones and omits some. The table includes about 1,800 clones, roughly 45% detected once. The sample is drawn from a study of tissue T cells after allogeneic stem cell transplantation. The CDR3 consists of 14 residues. CDR1 is FNHDT and CDR2 is SITEND in the germline V gene (reference sequence).

Study-wide results and caveats: Anatomically similar tissues had similar TCR repertoires within each patient. Limitations included a small, clinically heterogeneous cohort and limited sampling depth. Only a limited share of tissue TCRs appeared in blood or spleen.

The material sequenced was blood. The rearrangement joins TRBV19 to TRBJ2-3; 7 bases are shared with TRBD2. This clonotype was sampled from a female BALB/c mouse given C57BL/6 T cells with graft-versus-host disease after an allogeneic hematopoietic cell transplant. CDR3 loop: CASSNPGTAETLYF. The sequenced part of the CDR3 DNA is TGTGCCAGCAGTAACCCCGGGACTGCAGAGACGCTGTAT. The full variable domain, in which reference TRBV19 and TRBJ2-3 provide the parts outside the CDR3, is GGIITQTPKFLIGQEGQKLTLKCQQNFNHDTMYWYRQDSGKGLRLIYYSITENDLQKGDLSEGYDASREKKSSFSLTVTSAQKNEMAVFLCASSNPGTAETLYFGSGTRLTVL.